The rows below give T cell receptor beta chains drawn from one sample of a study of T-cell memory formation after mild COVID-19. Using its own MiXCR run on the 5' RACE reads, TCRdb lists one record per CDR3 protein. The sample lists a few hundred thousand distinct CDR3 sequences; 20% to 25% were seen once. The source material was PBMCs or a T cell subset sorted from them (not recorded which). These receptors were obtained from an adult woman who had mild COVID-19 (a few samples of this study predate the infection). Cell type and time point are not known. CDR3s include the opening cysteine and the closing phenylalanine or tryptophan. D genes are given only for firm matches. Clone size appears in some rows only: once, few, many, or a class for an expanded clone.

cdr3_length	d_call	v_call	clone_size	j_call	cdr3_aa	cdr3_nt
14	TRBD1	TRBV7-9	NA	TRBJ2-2	CASSWDSDTGELFF	TGTGCCAGCAGCTGGGACAGTGACACCGGGGAGCTGTTTTTT
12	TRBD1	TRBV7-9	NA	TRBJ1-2	CASSLKGAIYTF	TGTGCCAGCAGCTTGAAGGGGGCAATCTACACCTTC
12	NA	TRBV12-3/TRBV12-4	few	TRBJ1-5	CASSPQNQPQHF	TGTGCCAGCAGTCCACAAAATCAGCCCCAGCATTTT
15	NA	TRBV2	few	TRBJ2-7	CASRSPTTAWYEQYF	TGTGCCAGCAGATCACCCACGACAGCGTGGTACGAGCAGTACTTC
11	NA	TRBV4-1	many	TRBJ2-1	CASSPGDEQFF	TGCGCCAGCAGCCCCGGGGATGAGCAGTTCTTC
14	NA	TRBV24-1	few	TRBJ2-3	CATSRSGHTDTQYF	TGTGCCACCAGTAGGTCAGGGCACACAGATACGCAGTATTTT
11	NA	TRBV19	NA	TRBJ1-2	CASTGDYGYTF	TGTGCCAGTACAGGGGACTATGGCTACACCTTC
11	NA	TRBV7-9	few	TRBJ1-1	CASSPDREAFF	TGTGCCAGCAGCCCCGACAGAGAAGCTTTCTTT
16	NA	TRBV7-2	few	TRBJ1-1	CASSLASAVALTEAFF	TGTGCCAGCAGCTTAGCGTCGGCCGTAGCTCTCACTGAAGCTTTCTTT
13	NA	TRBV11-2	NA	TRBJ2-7	CASSLSWVGEQYF	TGTGCCAGCAGCCTTAGTTGGGTCGGGGAGCAGTACTTC
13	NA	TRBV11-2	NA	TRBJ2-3	CASSPGYLDTQYF	TGTGCCAGCAGCCCGGGGTATCTAGATACGCAGTATTTT
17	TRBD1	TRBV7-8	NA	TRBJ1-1	CASSFQTGRTQNTEAFF	TGTGCCAGCAGCTTCCAGACAGGGCGAACACAGAACACTGAAGCTTTCTTT
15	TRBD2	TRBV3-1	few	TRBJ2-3	CASSHGSGSPDTQYF	TGTGCCAGCAGCCACGGAAGCGGGAGTCCAGATACGCAGTATTTT
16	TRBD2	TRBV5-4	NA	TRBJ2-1	CASSLANLAGVDEQFF	TGTGCCAGCAGCTTGGCCAATCTAGCGGGGGTGGATGAGCAGTTCTTC
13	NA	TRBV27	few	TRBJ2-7	CASSLGRGSEQYF	TGTGCCAGCAGTTTAGGCAGGGGCTCCGAGCAGTACTTC
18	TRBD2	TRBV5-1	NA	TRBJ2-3	CASSLGGPLAGITDTQYF	TGCGCCAGCAGCTTGGGGGGGCCACTAGCGGGGATCACAGATACGCAGTATTTT
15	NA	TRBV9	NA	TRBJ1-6	CASSAQQGYNSPLHF	TGTGCCAGCAGCGCCCAACAGGGCTATAATTCACCCCTCCACTTT
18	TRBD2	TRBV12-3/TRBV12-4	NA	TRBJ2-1	CASSFRARLAGVPDEQFF	TGTGCCAGCAGTTTTAGGGCCCGACTAGCGGGAGTACCGGATGAGCAGTTCTTC
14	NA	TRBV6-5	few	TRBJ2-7	CASSYTGSSYEQYF	TGTGCCAGCAGCTACACTGGGAGCTCCTACGAGCAGTACTTC
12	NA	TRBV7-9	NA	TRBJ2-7	CASRAWDREQYF	TGTGCCAGCAGGGCTTGGGACCGCGAGCAGTACTTC
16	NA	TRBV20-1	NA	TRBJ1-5	CSARDGQGLANQPQHF	TGCAGTGCTAGAGATGGGCAGGGGCTTGCGAATCAGCCCCAGCATTTT
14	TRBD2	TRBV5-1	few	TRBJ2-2	CASRGLATPGELFF	TGCGCCAGCAGGGGACTAGCTACTCCCGGGGAGCTGTTTTTT
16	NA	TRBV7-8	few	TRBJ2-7	CASSSTGGAGLSEQYF	TGTGCCAGCAGCTCCACAGGGGGGGCTGGGTTGTCCGAGCAGTACTTC
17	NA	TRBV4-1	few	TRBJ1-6	CASSQRTHREANSPLHF	TGCGCCAGCAGCCAACGAACCCACCGGGAAGCTAATTCACCCCTCCACTTT
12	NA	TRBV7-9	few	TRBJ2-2	CASSELGGELFF	TGTGCCAGCAGCGAGCTGGGCGGGGAGCTGTTTTTT
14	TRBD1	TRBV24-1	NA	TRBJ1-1	CATRAGQGYTEAFF	TGTGCCACCAGGGCGGGACAGGGGTACACTGAAGCTTTCTTT